This TCR beta chain originates from a study of OX40 agonist ivuxolimab in advanced cancers. The protocol was immunoSEQ multiplex PCR, while the TCRdb copy is restricted to in-frame clones and leaves out a portion. This sample has about 64,000 clones, with 84% found just once. This CDR3 comprises 12 residues. Germline V gives CDR1 ENHRY, CDR2 SYGVKD. The chain combines TRBV10-3 with TRBJ2-2; D tentatively fits TRBD1 or TRBD2 (5 bases each). The clonotype comes from an adult with an advanced solid tumor such as melanoma, head and neck, liver or kidney cancer. The sample in question was CD4+ or CD8+ T cells sorted from blood, obtained in a trial of the OX40 agonist ivuxolimab. The CDR3 region is CGATGRAGELFF. The DNA of the CDR3 is TGTGGGGCAACGGGGCGGGCCGGGGAGCTGTTTTTT.